The sequence of this T cell receptor beta chain was determined in a study of blood T cell repertoires in COVID-19. There are a few counts of this clone. V shed 4 bases, J shed 8 bases, and the junction held 7 bases outside the gene matches. This CDR3 has 14 amino acids. Germline CDR1 and CDR2: SGHRS and YFSETQ. Original handling: Reference gene primer amplification in the assay estimated nucleated cell counts. The protocol was immunoSEQ multiplex PCR, while the TCRdb copy is restricted to in-frame clones and leaves out a portion. Clonal size and the V and J genes are those of that table, whereas D and trimming came from the DNA. The sample lists over 150,000 clones, 75% to 90% occurring once.

Source material: peripheral blood. The chain carries TRBV5-1 and TRBJ1-4; 8 bases are shared with TRBD1. This clonotype originated in a man aged 30-40 years with acute or convalescent COVID-19. CDR3 bases: TGCGCCAGCAGCGCAAGGACAGGGTACGAAAAACTGTTTTTT. It yields the protein CASSARTGYEKLFF.